The rows below give T cell receptor beta chains drawn from one sample of a study of blood T cell repertoires in COVID-19. Only in-frame clones appear in the TCRdb table, and some are missing; sequencing was by immunoSEQ multiplex PCR. The sample records approximately 93,000 clones, 60% to 85% being singletons. Sequenced: peripheral blood. Receptor source: a woman aged 80 or over with acute or convalescent COVID-19. Both conserved end residues are part of each CDR3. D genes are given only for firm matches. Only some rows state a clone size, as once, few, many or a class for expanded clones.

v_call	j_call	d_call	clone_size	cdr3_nt	cdr3_aa
TRBV7-9	TRBJ1-1	TRBD1	-	TGTGCCAGCAGCCTCCTGACAGGGCGTCCCACTGAAGCTTTCTTT	CASSLLTGRPTEAFF
TRBV4-2	TRBJ1-5	-	many	TGTGCCAGCAGCCAGGAACAGGGAAATCAGCCCCAGCATTTT	CASSQEQGNQPQHF
TRBV6-2/TRBV6-3	TRBJ2-2	-	many	TGTGCCAGCAGTTACTCTAGCGACACCGGGGAGCTGTTTTTT	CASSYSSDTGELFF
TRBV5-4	TRBJ2-1	TRBD2	-	TGTGCCAGCAGCTCTCTCTCCGGGGGACTAGCAAGGGCTGAGCAGTTCTTC	CASSSLSGGLARAEQFF
TRBV3-1/TRBV3-2	TRBJ1-1	-	-	TGTGCCAGCAGCCAAGGCAGGGTCTACGGTGAAGCTTTCTTT	CASSQGRVYGEAFF
TRBV19	TRBJ1-4	-	few	TGTGCCAGCGAGGGCCGGTTTAATGAAAAACTGTTTTTT	CASEGRFNEKLFF
TRBV7-9	TRBJ2-3	-	-	TGTGCCAGCAGCTTATTGTCGACTAGCACAGATACGCAGTATTTT	CASSLLSTSTDTQYF
TRBV29-1	TRBJ2-3	-	-	TGCAGCGCCCGAACTTTCTCTAGCACAGATACGCAGTATTTT	CSARTFSSTDTQYF
TRBV30	TRBJ2-1	TRBD1	medium-sized	TGTGCCTGGAGTGCGGGACAGGGGGTCGATGAGCAGTTCTTC	CAWSAGQGVDEQFF
TRBV29-1	TRBJ1-2	-	-	TGCAGCGTTGGCGGACATAACTATGGCTACACCTTC	CSVGGHNYGYTF
TRBV6-5	TRBJ1-4	TRBD1	once	TGTGCCAGCATCTGGGGACAGGGGAGAGAAAAACTGTTTTTT	CASIWGQGREKLFF
TRBV4-2	TRBJ2-3	-	-	TGTGCCAGCAGCCAAAGATGGGGGGAGGGCACAGATACGCAGTATTTT	CASSQRWGEGTDTQYF
TRBV7-2	TRBJ1-2	-	few	TGTGCCAGCAGCCAAGGGGGAGGCTACACCTTC	CASSQGGGYTF
TRBV27	TRBJ1-6	-	few	TGTGCCAGCAGTTTTAGGCAGGCGACACCAGGCCCTTCACCCCTCCACTTT	CASSFRQATPGPSPLHF
TRBV2	TRBJ1-3	-	-	TGTGCCAGCAGTGACCTTTTTGGAAACACCATATATTTT	CASSDLFGNTIYF
TRBV28	TRBJ2-1	-	few	TGTGCCAGCAGTCTTGGAGGGTACCTATCCTACAATGAGCAGTTCTTC	CASSLGGYLSYNEQFF
TRBV4-3	TRBJ1-1	-	-	TGCGCCAGCAGCCAAGAACAGGGTCGGCCTGAAGCTTTCTTT	CASSQEQGRPEAFF
TRBV11-2	TRBJ1-2	TRBD1	-	TGTGCCAGCAGCTTAACCGAGGGGGCAGGTGGCTACACCTTC	CASSLTEGAGGYTF
TRBV27	TRBJ1-3	-	-	TGTGCCAGCAGCACTCACTCTGGAAACACCATATATTTT	CASSTHSGNTIYF
TRBV6-6	TRBJ2-7	-	-	TGTGCCAGCAGTTACGTCCCCTACTACGAGCAGTACTTC	CASSYVPYYEQYF
TRBV19	TRBJ2-1	-	-	TGTGCCAGTAGTATGGCGGAGCCATACAATGAGCAGTTCTTC	CASSMAEPYNEQFF
TRBV30	TRBJ1-2	-	-	TGTGCCTGGAGTAATTTTGGGGGGACTGGCTACACCTTC	CAWSNFGGTGYTF
TRBV20-1	TRBJ1-1	-	-	TGCAGTGCTAGTGGTCGGAGGACTGAAGCTTTCTTT	CSASGRRTEAFF
TRBV6-6	TRBJ1-6	TRBD1	-	TGTGCCAGCAACCCGGGACAGGGTAATTCACCCCTCCACTTT	CASNPGQGNSPLHF
TRBV9	TRBJ2-5	TRBD1	-	TGTGCCAGCAGCGAAGGGACAGGCGGGACGTCCCAGTACTTC	CASSEGTGGTSQYF
TRBV6-6	TRBJ2-3	TRBD1	-	TGTGCCAGCAGCCCCCCCCAGGGGGCCGAGTATTTT	CASSPPQGAEYF
TRBV18	TRBJ1-1	-	-	TGTGCCAGCTCACCATTGGGGAGGAACACTGAAGCTTTCTTT	CASSPLGRNTEAFF
TRBV11-2	TRBJ1-4	-	-	TGTGCCAGCAGCTTAGGGGGGGTTGAAAAACTGTTTTTT	CASSLGGVEKLFF
TRBV27	TRBJ1-2	-	-	TGTGCCAGCAGTTTAAACAGGGCGAATGGCTACACCTTC	CASSLNRANGYTF
TRBV7-9	TRBJ2-1	TRBD2	-	TGTGCCAGCAGCTTTACTAGCGGGATAGATGAGCAGTTCTTC	CASSFTSGIDEQFF
TRBV12-3/TRBV12-4	TRBJ1-2	-	-	TGTGCCAGCAGTCCCGGCGGGGGCTACACCTTC	CASSPGGGYTF
TRBV9	TRBJ2-1	-	-	TGTGCCAGCAGCGTTCTCGCCACAGCCTACAATGAGCAGTTCTTC	CASSVLATAYNEQFF
TRBV24-1	TRBJ2-2	-	-	TGTGCCACCAGTGACCAGCCGGGGTTGTCCACCGGGGAGCTGTTTTTT	CATSDQPGLSTGELFF
TRBV28	TRBJ1-2	TRBD1	-	TGTGCCAGCAGTTCAGGGGGGAACTATGGCTACACCTTC	CASSSGGNYGYTF
TRBV12-3/TRBV12-4	TRBJ1-2	-	-	TGTGCCAGCCGACAGACTCTGGACTATGGCTACACCTTC	CASRQTLDYGYTF
TRBV24-1	TRBJ1-1	-	-	TGTGCCACCAGTGATTTGGGGGAGCTAGCTTTCTTT	CATSDLGELAFF
TRBV4-1	TRBJ2-2	-	once	TGCGCCAGCAGCCCAGGGGATGGAAAAACCGGGGAGCTGTTTTTT	CASSPGDGKTGELFF
TRBV12-3/TRBV12-4	TRBJ1-2	-	few	TGTGCCAGCAGTTTCTTAGACTATGGCTACACCTTC	CASSFLDYGYTF
TRBV19	TRBJ2-1	TRBD2	-	TGTGCCAGTAGTCTGGCCGGGGGGGAGTACAATGAGCAGTTCTTC	CASSLAGGEYNEQFF
TRBV7-2	TRBJ1-1	-	-	TGTGCCAGCAGTCCCCAGGGTAGGACTGAAGCTTTCTTT	CASSPQGRTEAFF
TRBV12-3/TRBV12-4	TRBJ2-1	-	once	TGTGCCAGCAGTTCACGGGGGTACAATGAGCAGTTCTTC	CASSSRGYNEQFF
TRBV6-1	TRBJ2-7	-	-	TGTGCCAGCAGTGAACTCGGGTACCGGGACAAAAGCTTC	CASSELGYRDKSF
TRBV18	TRBJ2-7	TRBD1	few	TGTGCCAGCTCTCCGGACAGGGTTACCTACGAGCAGTACTTC	CASSPDRVTYEQYF
TRBV5-8	TRBJ2-3	-	-	TGTGCCAGCAGCTTACCCGGGTCCCCTAGCACAGATACGCAGTATTTT	CASSLPGSPSTDTQYF
TRBV5-1	TRBJ1-1	-	-	TGCGCCAGCAGCCTTCAACAGGGAAGTGGAGCGAGTGAAGCTTTCTTT	CASSLQQGSGASEAFF
TRBV5-4	TRBJ1-2	TRBD1	few	TGTGCCAGCAGCTCCCCGGGACAGGGAGACTATGGCTACACCTTC	CASSSPGQGDYGYTF
TRBV6-2/TRBV6-3	TRBJ1-1	-	-	TGTGCCAGCAGTTACCCGTTTGGAGCCAGCTCGAACACTGAAGCTTTCTTT	CASSYPFGASSNTEAFF
TRBV18	TRBJ2-7	-	-	TGTGCCAGCTCACCACCCGGCACACGGGCCTACGAGCAGTACTTC	CASSPPGTRAYEQYF
TRBV7-9	TRBJ2-7	-	-	TGTGCCAGCAGCTTAACACAGGCCCACGAGCAGTACTTC	CASSLTQAHEQYF
TRBV10-3	TRBJ2-1	-	-	TGTGCCATCAGTGAAAACAGTCGGGGTGATAGTCAGTTCTTC	CAISENSRGDSQFF
TRBV19	TRBJ1-3	TRBD1	once	TGTGCCAGTAGTACCAATGACAGGGTTGGAAACACCATATATTTT	CASSTNDRVGNTIYF